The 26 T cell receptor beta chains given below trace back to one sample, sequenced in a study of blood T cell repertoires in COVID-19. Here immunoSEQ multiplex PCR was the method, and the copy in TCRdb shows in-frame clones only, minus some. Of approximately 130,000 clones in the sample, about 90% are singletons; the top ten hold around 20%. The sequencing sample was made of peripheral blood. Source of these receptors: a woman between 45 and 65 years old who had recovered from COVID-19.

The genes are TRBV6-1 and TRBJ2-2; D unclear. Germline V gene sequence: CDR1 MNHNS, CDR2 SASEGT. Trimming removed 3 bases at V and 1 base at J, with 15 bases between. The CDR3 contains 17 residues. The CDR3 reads CASSEGRLGWNTGELFF. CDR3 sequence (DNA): TGTGCCAGCAGTGAGGGTAGACTCGGCTGGAACACCGGGGAGCTGTTTTTT.

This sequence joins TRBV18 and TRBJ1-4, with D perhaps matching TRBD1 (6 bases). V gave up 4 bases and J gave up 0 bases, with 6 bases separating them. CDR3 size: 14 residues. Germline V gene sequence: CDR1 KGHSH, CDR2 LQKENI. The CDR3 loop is CASSQGATNEKLFF. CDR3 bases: TGTGCCAGCTCACAGGGGGCAACTAATGAAAAACTGTTTTTT.

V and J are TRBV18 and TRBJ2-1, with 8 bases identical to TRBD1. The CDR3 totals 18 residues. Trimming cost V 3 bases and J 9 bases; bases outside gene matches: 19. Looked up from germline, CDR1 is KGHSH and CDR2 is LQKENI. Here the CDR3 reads CASSPRIAGDRRTSEQFF. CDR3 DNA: TGTGCCAGCTCACCTCGAATAGCCGGGGACAGGAGGACAAGTGAGCAGTTCTTC.

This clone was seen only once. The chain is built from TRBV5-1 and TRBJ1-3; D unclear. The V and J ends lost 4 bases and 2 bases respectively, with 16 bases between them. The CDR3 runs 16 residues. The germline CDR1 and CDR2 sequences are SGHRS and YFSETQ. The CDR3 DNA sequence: TGCGCCAGCAGCCCCCTCGCGGGTCTTCCTGGAAACACCATATATTTT. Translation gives CASSPLAGLPGNTIYF.

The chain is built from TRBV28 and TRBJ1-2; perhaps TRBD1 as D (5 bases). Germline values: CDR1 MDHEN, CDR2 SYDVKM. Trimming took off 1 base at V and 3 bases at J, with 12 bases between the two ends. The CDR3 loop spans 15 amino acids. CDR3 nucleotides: TGTGCCAGCAGTTTATTCGGGGGAGGAGACTATGGCTACACCTTC. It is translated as CASSLFGGGDYGYTF.

In DNA, the CDR3 is TGTGCCACCAGGTTAATAGCGGGCTCTGGGGCCAACGTCCTGACTTTC. Its protein is CATRLIAGSGANVLTF. The chain carries TRBV15 and TRBJ2-6, with 7 bases fitting TRBD2. Germline CDR1 is LNHNV and CDR2 is YYDKDF (reference sequence). The CDR3 covers 16 residues. V lost 6 bases to trimming and J lost 0 bases; unmatched junction nucleotides: 5.

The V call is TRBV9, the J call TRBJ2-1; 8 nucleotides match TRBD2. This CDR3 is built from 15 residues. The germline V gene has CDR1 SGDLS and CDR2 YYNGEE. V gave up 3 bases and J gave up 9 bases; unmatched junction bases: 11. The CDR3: CASSERGTRRGEQFF. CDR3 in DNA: TGTGCCAGCAGCGAGAGGGGGACTAGGAGAGGTGAGCAGTTCTTC.

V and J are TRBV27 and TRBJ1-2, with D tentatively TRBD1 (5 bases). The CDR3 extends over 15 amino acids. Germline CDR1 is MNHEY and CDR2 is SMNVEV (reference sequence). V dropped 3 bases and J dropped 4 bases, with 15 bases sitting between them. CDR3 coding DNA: TGTGCCAGCAGTTTCAGGGTAACCGGTGGCTATGGCTACACCTTC. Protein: CASSFRVTGGYGYTF.

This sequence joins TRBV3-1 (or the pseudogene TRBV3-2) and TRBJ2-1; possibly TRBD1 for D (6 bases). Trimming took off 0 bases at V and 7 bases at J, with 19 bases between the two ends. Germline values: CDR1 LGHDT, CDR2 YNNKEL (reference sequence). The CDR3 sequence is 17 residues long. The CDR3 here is CASSQEGAGGGLNEQFF. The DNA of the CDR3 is TGTGCCAGCAGCCAAGAGGGGGCGGGCGGAGGCCTTAATGAGCAGTTCTTC.

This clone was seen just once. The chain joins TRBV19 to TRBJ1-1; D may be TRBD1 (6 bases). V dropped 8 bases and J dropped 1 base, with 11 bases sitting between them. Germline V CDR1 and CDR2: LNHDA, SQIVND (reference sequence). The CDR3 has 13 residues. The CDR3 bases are TGTGCCAGTCTTGGGGGCAGGAACACTGAAGCTTTCTTT. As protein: CASLGGRNTEAFF.

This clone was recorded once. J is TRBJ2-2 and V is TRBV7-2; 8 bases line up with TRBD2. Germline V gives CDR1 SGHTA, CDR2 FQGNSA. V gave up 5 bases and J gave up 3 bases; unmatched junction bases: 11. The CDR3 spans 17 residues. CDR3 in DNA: TGTGCCAGCAGCCCTCGGGGGGGGCGGGCGTACACCGGGGAGCTGTTTTTT. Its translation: CASSPRGGRAYTGELFF.

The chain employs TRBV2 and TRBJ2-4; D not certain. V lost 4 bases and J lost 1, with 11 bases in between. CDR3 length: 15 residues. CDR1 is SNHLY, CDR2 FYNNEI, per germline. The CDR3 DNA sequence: TGTGCCAGCAGTGCCCCGGGTCTGGCCAAAAACATTCAGTACTTC. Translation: CASSAPGLAKNIQYF. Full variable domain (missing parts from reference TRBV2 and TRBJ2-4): EPEVTQTPSHQVTQMGQEVILRCVPISNHLYFYWYRQILGQKVEFLVSFYNNEISEKSEIFDDQFSVERPDGSNFTLKIRSTKLEDSAMYFCASSAPGLAKNIQYFGAGTRLSVL.

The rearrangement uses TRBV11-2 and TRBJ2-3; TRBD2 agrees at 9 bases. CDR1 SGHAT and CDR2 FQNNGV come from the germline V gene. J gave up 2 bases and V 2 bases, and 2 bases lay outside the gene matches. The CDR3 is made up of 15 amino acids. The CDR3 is CASSLRGRATDTQYF. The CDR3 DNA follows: TGTGCCAGCAGCTTACGCGGGAGGGCCACAGATACGCAGTATTTT.

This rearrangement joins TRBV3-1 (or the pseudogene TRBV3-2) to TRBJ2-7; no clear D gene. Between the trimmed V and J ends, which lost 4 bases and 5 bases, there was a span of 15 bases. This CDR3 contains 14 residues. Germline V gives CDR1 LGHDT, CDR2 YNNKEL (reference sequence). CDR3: CASSRRSRHHEQYF. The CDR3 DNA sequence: TGTGCCAGCAGCCGCAGAAGTAGACACCACGAGCAGTACTTC.

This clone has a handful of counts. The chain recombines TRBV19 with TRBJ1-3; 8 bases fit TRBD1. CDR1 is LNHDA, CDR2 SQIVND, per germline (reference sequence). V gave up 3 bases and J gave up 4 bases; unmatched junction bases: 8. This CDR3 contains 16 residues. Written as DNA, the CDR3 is TGTGCCAGTAGTATTGCCGCGACAGGGGCCGGAAACACCATATATTTT. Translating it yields CASSIAATGAGNTIYF.

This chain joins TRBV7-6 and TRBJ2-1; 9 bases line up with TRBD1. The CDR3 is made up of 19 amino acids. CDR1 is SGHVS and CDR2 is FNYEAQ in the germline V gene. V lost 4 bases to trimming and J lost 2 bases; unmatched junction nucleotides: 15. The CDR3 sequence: CASSSGWTGAQSTYNEQFF. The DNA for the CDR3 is TGTGCCAGCAGCTCTGGTTGGACAGGGGCCCAATCCACCTACAATGAGCAGTTCTTC.

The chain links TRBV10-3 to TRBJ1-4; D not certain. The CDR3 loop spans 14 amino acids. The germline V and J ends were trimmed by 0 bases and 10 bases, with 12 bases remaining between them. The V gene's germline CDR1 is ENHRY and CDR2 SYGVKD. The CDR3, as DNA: TGTGCCATCAGTGAGTCGTTTAATAGGAGAAAACTGTTTTTT. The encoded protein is CAISESFNRRKLFF.

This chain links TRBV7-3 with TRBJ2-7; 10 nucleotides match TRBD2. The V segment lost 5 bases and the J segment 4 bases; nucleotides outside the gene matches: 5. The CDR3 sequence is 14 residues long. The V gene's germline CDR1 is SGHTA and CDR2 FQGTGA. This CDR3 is CASSPGLAEYEQYF. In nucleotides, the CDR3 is TGTGCCAGCAGCCCCGGACTAGCGGAGTACGAGCAGTACTTC.

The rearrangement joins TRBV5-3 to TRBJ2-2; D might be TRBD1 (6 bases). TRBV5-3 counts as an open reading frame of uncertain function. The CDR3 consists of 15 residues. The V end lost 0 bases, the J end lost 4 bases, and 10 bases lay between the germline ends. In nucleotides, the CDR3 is TGTGCCAGAAGCTTGGAACAGGGTGGCACCGGGGAGCTGTTTTTT. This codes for CARSLEQGGTGELFF.

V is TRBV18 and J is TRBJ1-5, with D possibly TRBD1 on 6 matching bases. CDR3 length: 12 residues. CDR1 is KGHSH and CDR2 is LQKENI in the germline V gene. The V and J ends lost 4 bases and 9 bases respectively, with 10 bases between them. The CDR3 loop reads CASSQDRGPQHF. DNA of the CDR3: TGTGCCAGCTCACAGGACAGAGGGCCCCAGCATTTT.

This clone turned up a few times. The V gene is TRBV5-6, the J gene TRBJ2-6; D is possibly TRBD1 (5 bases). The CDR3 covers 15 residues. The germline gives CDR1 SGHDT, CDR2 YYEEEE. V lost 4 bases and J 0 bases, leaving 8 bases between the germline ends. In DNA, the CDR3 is TGTGCCAGCAGCCTTGGGGCCTCTGGGGCCAACGTCCTGACTTTC. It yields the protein CASSLGASGANVLTF. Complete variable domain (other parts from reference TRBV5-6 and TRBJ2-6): DAGVTQSPTHLIKTRGQQVTLRCSPKSGHDTVSWYQQALGQGPQFIFQYYEEEERQRGNFPDRFSGHQFPNYSSELNVNALLLGDSALYLCASSLGASGANVLTFGAGSRLTVL.

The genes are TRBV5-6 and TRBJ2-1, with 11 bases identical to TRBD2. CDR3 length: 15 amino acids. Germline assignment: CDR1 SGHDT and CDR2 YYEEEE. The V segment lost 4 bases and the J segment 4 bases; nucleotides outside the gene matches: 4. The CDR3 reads CASSPGTSGYNEQFF. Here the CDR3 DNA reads TGTGCCAGCAGCCCCGGGACTAGCGGTTACAATGAGCAGTTCTTC.

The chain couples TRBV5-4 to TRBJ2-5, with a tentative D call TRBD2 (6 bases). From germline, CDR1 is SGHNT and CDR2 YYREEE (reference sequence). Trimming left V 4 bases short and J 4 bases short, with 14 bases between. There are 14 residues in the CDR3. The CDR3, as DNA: TGTGCCAGCAGCCCCGGGGGTTCTGGAGAGACCCAGTACTTC. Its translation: CASSPGGSGETQYF. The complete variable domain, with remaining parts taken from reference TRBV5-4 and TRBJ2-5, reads ETGVTQSPTHLIKTRGQQVTLRCSSQSGHNTVSWYQQALGQGPQFIFQYYREEENGRGNFPPRFSGLQFPNYSSELNVNALELDDSALYLCASSPGGSGETQYFGPGTRLLVL.

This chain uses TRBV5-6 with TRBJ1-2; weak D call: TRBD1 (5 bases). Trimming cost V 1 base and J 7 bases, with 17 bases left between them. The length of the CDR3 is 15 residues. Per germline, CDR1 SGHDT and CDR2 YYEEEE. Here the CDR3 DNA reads TGTGCCAGCAGCTTGTTTGGAATCCAGGGTGGTGGCTACACCTTC. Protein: CASSLFGIQGGGYTF.

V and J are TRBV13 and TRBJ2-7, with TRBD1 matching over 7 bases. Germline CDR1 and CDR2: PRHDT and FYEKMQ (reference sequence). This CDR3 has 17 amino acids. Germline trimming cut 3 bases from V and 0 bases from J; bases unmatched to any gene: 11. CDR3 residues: CASSFTGAGINSYEQYF. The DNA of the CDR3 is TGTGCCAGCAGCTTTACAGGGGCTGGTATAAACTCCTACGAGCAGTACTTC. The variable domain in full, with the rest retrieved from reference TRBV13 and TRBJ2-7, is AAGVIQSPRHLIKEKRETATLKCYPIPRHDTVYWYQQGPGQDPQFLISFYEKMQSDKGSIPDRFSAQQFSDYHSELNMSSLELGDSALYFCASSFTGAGINSYEQYFGPGTRLTVT.

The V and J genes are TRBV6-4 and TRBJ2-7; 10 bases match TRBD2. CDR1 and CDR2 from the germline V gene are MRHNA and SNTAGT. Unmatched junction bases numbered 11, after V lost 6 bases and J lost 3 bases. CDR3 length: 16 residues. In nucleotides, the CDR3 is TGTGCCAGCAGGACTCCTAGCGGGAGTCTATACTACGAGCAGTACTTC. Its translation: CASRTPSGSLYYEQYF.